The source of this T cell receptor beta chain is a study of blood T cell repertoires in COVID-19. Looking at the study overall: Spain, Italy and the United States supplied samples that represented acute and convalescent COVID-19.

The method was immunoSEQ multiplex PCR; TCRdb's version includes in-frame clones alone and lacks a portion of them. The sample yields around 93,000 clones, approximately 77% seen once. The sample was peripheral blood. The clonotype originates from a woman aged 80 or over with acute or convalescent COVID-19.

CDR3 region: CASQNPEGETQYF. The CDR3 bases are TGTGCCAGTCAGAATCCGGAGGGGGAGACCCAGTACTTC. The rearrangement uses TRBV10-3 and TRBJ2-5; a possible D gene is TRBD2 (6 bases). The germline CDR1 and CDR2 sequences are ENHRY and SYGVKD. The germline V and J ends were trimmed by 10 bases and 5 bases, with 17 bases remaining between them. The CDR3 extends over 13 amino acids.